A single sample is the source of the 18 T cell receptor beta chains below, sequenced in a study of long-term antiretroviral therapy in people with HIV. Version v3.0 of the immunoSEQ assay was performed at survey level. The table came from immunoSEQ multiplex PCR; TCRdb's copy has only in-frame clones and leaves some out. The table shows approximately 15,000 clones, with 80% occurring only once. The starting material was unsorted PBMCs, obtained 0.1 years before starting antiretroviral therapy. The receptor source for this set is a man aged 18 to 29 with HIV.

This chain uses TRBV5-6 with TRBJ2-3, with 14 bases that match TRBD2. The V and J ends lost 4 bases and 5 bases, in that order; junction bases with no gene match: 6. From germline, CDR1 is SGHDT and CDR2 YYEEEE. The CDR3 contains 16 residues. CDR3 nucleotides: TGTGCCAGCAGCCCGACTAGCGGGGGGGCTATAGATACGCAGTATTTT. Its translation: CASSPTSGGAIDTQYF.

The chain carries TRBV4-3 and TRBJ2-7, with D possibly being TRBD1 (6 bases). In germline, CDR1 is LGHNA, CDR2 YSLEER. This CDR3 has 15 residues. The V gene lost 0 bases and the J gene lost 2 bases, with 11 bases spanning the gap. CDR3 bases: TGCGCCAGCAGCCAAGATAAGGACAGAGCCTACGAGCAGTACTTC. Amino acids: CASSQDKDRAYEQYF.

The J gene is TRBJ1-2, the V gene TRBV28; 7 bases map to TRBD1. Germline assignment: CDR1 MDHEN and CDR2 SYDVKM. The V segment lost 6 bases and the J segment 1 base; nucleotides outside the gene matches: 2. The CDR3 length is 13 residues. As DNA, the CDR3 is TGTGCCAGCAGCCGACAGGGTAACTATGGCTACACCTTC. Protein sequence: CASSRQGNYGYTF.

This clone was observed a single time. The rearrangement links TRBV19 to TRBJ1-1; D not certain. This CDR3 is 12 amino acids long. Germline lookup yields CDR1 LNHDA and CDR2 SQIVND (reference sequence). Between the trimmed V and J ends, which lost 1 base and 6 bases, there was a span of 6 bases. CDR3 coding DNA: TGTGCCAGTAGTATAGGGCCTCCTGAAGCTTTCTTT. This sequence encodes CASSIGPPEAFF. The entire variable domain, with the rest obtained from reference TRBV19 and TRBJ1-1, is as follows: DGGITQSPKYLFRKEGQNVTLSCEQNLNHDAMYWYRQDPGQGLRLIYYSQIVNDFQKGDIAEGYSVSREKKESFPLTVTSAQKNPTAFYLCASSIGPPEAFFGQGTRLTVV.

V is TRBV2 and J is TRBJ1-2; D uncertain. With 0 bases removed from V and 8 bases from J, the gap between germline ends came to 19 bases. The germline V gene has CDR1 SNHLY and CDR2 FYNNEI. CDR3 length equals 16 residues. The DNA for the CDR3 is TGTGCCAGCAGTGAAGCAAGGCCAGCCGAGGGTCGGGGCTACACCTTC. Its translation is CASSEARPAEGRGYTF. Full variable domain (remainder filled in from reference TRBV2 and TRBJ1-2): EPEVTQTPSHQVTQMGQEVILRCVPISNHLYFYWYRQILGQKVEFLVSFYNNEISEKSEIFDDQFSVERPDGSNFTLKIRSTKLEDSAMYFCASSEARPAEGRGYTFGSGTRLTVV.

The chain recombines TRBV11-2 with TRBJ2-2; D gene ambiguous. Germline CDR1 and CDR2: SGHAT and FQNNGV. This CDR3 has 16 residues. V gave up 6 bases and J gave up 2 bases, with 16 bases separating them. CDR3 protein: CASRETVGVNTGELFF. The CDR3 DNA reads TGTGCCAGCAGGGAAACAGTTGGGGTAAACACCGGGGAGCTGTTTTTT.

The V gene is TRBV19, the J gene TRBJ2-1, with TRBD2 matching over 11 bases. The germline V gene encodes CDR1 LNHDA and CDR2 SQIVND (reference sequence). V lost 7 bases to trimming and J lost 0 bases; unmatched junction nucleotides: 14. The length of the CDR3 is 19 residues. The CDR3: CASTPGLADIRSSYNEQFF. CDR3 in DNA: TGTGCCAGTACCCCGGGACTAGCGGACATACGGAGCTCCTACAATGAGCAGTTCTTC.

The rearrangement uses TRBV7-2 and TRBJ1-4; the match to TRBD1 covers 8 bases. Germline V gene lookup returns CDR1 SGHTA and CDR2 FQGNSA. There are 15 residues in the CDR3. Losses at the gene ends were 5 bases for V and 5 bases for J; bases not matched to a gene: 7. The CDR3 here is CASSPGGRGNEKLFF. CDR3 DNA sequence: TGTGCCAGCAGCCCAGGGGGCAGGGGGAATGAAAAACTGTTTTTT.

The CDR3 DNA follows: TGCGCCAGCAGCCCGGAAAGATATCGGGGCTACACCTTC. It codes for CASSPERYRGYTF. The chain recombines TRBV4-1 with TRBJ1-2; D not certain. The CDR3 is 13 residues long. The germline gives CDR1 MGHRA, CDR2 YSYEKL. V was cut by 4 bases and J by 8 bases, with 14 bases left in between.

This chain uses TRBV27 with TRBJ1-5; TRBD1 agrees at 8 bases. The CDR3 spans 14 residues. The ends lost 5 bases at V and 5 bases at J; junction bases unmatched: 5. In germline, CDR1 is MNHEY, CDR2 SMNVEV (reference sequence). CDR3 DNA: TGTGCCAGCAGTCTAGACAGGGGCGATCAGCCCCAGCATTTT. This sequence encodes CASSLDRGDQPQHF.

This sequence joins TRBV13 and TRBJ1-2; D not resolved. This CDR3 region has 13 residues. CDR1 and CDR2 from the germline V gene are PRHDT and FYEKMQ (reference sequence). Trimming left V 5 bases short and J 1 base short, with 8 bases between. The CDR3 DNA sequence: TGTGCCAGCAGCCCCCGGGGTAACTATGGCTACACCTTC. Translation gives CASSPRGNYGYTF.

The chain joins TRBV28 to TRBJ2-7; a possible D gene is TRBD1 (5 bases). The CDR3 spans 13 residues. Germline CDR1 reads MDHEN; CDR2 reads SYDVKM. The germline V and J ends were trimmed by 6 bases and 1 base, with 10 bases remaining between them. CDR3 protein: CASRGVRSYEQYF. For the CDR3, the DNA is TGTGCCAGCAGAGGGGTTAGATCCTACGAGCAGTACTTC.

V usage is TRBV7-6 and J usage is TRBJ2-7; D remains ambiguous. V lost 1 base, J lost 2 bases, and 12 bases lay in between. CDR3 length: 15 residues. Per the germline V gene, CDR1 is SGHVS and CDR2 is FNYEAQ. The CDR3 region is CASSLEGASTYEQYF. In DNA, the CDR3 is TGTGCCAGCAGCTTAGAGGGTGCCAGCACCTACGAGCAGTACTTC.

In DNA, the CDR3 is TGTGCCAGCAGCTTATCCCTGAACACTGAAGCTTTCTTT. Translation: CASSLSLNTEAFF. The chain carries TRBV7-9 and TRBJ1-1; D not resolved. The CDR3 runs to 13 residues. CDR1 and CDR2 (germline): SEHNR, FQNEAQ (reference sequence). Trimming took off 2 bases at V and 0 bases at J, with 4 bases between the two ends.

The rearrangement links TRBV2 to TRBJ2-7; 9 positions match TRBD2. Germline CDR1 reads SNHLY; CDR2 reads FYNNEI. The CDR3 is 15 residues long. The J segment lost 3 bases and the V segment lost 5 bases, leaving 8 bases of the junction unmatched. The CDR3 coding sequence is TGTGCCAGCAGTTTTGCGAGCGGGGGGAGCTACGAGCAGTACTTC. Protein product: CASSFASGGSYEQYF.

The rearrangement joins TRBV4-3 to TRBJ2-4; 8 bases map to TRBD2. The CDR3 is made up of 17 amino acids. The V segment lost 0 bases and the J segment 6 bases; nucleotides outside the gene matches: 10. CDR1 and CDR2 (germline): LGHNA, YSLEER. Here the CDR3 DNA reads TGCGCCAGCAGCCAAGATTACGGGAGGGTGGAGGGAAACATTCAGTACTTC. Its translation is CASSQDYGRVEGNIQYF.

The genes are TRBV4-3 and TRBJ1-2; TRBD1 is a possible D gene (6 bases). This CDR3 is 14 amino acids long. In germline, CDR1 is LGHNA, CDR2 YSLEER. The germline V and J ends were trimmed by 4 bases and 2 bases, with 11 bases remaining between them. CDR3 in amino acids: CASSPDRINYGYTF. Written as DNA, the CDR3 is TGCGCCAGCAGCCCCGACAGGATAAACTATGGCTACACCTTC.

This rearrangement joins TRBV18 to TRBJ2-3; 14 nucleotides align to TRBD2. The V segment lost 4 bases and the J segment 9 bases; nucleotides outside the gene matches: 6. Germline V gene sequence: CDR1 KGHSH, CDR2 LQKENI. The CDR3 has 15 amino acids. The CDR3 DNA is TGTGCCAGCTCACAACGACTAGCGGGGGGGCAGACGCAGTATTTT. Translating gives CASSQRLAGGQTQYF.